This T cell receptor (beta chain) comes out of a study of T-cell memory formation after mild COVID-19. Study-wide background: Largely donor-specific TCR clusters were found.

Findings and caveats of the study: The second-wave clones peaking on day 37 were not confirmed as SARS-CoV-2-specific. Pre-infection memory harbored some responding clones, suggesting cross-reactive memory joined.

TCR alpha and TCR beta cDNA libraries with sample barcodes and UMIs came from 5'RACE using constant-segment primers. Each CDR3 protein gets one entry after TCRdb re-called the 5' RACE reads with MiXCR. The sample lists some 200,000 distinct CDR3 sequences; around 8.8% were seen once. This CDR3 has 16 amino acids. V was shortened by 1 base and J by 1 base, with 12 bases between the two germline ends. Germline V gene lookup returns CDR1 LNHDA and CDR2 SQIVND (reference sequence). A word on this clonotype: Its antigen is not known.

This chain links TRBV19 with TRBJ2-3, with D tentatively TRBD2 (5 bases). The sample comprised PBMCs or a T cell subset sorted from them (not recorded which). The origin of this receptor is a man younger than 35 who had mild COVID-19 (a few samples of this study predate the infection). Cell type and time point are not known. Here the CDR3 reads CASSIGRGRGTDTQYF. The CDR3 DNA reads TGTGCCAGTAGTATAGGCCGGGGTCGGGGCACAGATACGCAGTATTTT.